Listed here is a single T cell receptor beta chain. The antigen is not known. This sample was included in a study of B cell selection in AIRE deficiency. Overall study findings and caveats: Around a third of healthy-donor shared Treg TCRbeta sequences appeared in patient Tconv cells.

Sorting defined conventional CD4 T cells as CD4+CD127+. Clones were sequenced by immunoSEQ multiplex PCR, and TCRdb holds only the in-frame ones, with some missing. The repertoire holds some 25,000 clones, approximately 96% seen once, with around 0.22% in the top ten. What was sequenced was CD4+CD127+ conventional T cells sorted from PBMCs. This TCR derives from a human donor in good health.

The CDR3 sequence: CASSSGLGKDTQYF. CDR3 bases: TGTGCCAGCAGCTCGGGACTGGGGAAGGATACGCAGTATTTT. V gene TRBV7-6 combines with J gene TRBJ2-3; perhaps TRBD2 as D (6 bases). V was cut by 4 bases and J by 6 bases, with 14 bases left in between. In germline, CDR1 is SGHVS, CDR2 FNYEAQ. This CDR3 is 14 amino acids long.